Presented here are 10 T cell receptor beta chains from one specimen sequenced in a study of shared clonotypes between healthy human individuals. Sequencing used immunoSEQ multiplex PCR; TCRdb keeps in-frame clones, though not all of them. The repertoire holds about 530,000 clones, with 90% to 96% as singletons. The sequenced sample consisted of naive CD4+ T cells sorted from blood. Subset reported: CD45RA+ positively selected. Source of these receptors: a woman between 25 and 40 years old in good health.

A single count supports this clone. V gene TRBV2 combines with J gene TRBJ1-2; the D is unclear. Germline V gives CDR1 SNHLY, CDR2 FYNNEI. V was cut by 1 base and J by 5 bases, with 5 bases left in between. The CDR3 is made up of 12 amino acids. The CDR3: CASSEGEYGYTF. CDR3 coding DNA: TGTGCCAGCAGTGAAGGAGAGTATGGCTACACCTTC.

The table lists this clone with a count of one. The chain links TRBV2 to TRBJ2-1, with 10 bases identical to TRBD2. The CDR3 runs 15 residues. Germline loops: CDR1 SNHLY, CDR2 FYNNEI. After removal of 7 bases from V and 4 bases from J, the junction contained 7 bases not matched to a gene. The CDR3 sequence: CASNRRTSGYNEQFF. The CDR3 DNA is TGTGCCAGCAATCGTAGGACTAGCGGTTACAATGAGCAGTTCTTC.

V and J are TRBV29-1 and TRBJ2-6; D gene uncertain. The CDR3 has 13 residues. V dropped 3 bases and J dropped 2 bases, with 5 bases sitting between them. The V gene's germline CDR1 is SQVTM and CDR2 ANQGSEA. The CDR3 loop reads CSVDAPGANVLTF. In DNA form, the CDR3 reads TGCAGCGTTGATGCCCCTGGGGCCAACGTCCTGACTTTC.

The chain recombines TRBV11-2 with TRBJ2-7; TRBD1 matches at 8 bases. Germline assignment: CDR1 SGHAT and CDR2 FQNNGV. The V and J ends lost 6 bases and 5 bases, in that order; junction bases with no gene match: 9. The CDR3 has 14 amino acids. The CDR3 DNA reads TGTGCCAGCAGGCTTTCGACAGGGGCTCACGAGCAGTACTTC. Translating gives CASRLSTGAHEQYF.

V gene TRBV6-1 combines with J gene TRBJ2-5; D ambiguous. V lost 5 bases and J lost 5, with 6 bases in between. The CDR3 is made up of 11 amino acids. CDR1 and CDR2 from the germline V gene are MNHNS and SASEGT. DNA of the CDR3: TGTGCCAGCAGTTCCTTGGAGACCCAGTACTTC. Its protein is CASSSLETQYF.

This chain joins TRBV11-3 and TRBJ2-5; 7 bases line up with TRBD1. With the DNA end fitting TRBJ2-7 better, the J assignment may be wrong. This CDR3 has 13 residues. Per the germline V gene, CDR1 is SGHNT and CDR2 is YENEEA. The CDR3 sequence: CASSPGQSYEQYF. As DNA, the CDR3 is TGTGCCAGCAGTCCGGGACAGTCCTACGAGCAGTACTTC.

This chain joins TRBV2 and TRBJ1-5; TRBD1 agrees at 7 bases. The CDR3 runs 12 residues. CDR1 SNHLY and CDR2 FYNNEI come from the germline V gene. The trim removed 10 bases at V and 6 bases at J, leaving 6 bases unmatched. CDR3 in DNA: TGTGCCACAGGACAGGCCAGTCAGCCCCAGCATTTT. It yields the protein CATGQASQPQHF.

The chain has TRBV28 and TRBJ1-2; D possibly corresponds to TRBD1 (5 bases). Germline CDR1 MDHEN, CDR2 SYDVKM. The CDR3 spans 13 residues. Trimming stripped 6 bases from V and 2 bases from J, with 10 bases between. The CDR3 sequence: CASRKRGNYGYTF. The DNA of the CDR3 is TGTGCCAGCAGGAAACGGGGGAACTATGGCTACACCTTC.

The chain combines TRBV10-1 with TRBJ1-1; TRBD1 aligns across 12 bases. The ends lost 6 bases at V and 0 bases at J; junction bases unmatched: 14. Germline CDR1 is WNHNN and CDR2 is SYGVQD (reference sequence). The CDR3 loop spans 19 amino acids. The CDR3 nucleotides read TGCGCCAGCAGCCCAGCTGGGGACAGGGGGCCACAAATGAACACTGAAGCTTTCTTT. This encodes CASSPAGDRGPQMNTEAFF.

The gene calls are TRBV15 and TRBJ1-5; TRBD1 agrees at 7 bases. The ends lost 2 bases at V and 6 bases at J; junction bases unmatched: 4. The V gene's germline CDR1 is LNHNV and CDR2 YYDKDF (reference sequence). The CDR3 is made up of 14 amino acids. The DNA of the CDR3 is TGTGCCACCAGCAGACGAGGGGGCGGTCAGCCCCAGCATTTT. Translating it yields CATSRRGGGQPQHF.